Below, one TCR beta chain is given with its context. No antigen is known for it. For both bulk and single-cell sequencing, libraries were prepared with the iRepertoire multiplex PCR system and TCR subtype-specific primers. Multiplex PCR with primers aimed at the V, D and J gene regions produced the bulk TCR beta libraries. Roughly 100-500 ng of RNA per sample served as input for bulk TCR library preparation. An Illumina MiSeq was used to sequence the bulk TCR beta amplicons. From the authors' description of their analysis: Sample misassignments and low-quality sequencing reads were filtered out during quality control steps. CDR3 was defined as the amino acids lying between the Y[YFLI]C motif of the V-gene and the [FW]GXGT motif of the J-segment. CDR3 clonotypes and TRBV and TRBJ gene assignments were based on the IMGT database. TRBV expression in each sample was normalized to the mean expression of the same gene in PBMC from some 44 healthy donors. TCRdb reanalyzed the reads, keeping one entry per CDR3 protein sequence and omitting DNA. Here the V and J calls rest on TCRdb's processing, not on the authors' analysis. The data table for this sample lists several thousand distinct CDR3 sequences. The ten largest clones add up to roughly three quarters of the sample.

These data belong to a study of T cells in severe cutaneous drug reactions (dated by TCRdb to the late 2010s). The study in broad terms: Patients were recruited between about 2011 and 2019 from Taiwan, Thailand and a European registry network. Enrollment was limited to patients whose SJS/TEN or DRESS diagnosis was probable or definite according to RegiSCAR criteria. Assignment of the culprit drug relied on both the Naranjo algorithm and the ALDEN drug causality algorithm. Biological samples, such as blister fluids/cells and PBMC, were collected from patients during the acute or recovery stage. The study combined bulk TCR sequencing with single-cell sequencing, quantitative PCR validation, functional assays and transgenic mouse experiments. The libraries were made with iRepertoire multiplex PCR, and the authors referred to a comparison in which iRepertoire and 5' RACE methods, with or without UMI, captured abundant clonotypes to a similar degree.

The germline V gene (reference sequence) specifies MNHEY as CDR1 and SMNVEV as CDR2. From the cysteine up to the phenylalanine, the CDR3 has a length of 19 residues. Only the protein is on record. The donors whose samples were sequenced had carbamazepine-induced Stevens-Johnson syndrome or toxic epidermal necrolysis (CBZ-SJS/TEN). Peripheral blood repertoires were obtained from CBZ-SJS/TEN patients of Han Chinese (roughly 5) and European (about 6) origin. To look for drug-specific clonotypes, next-generation sequencing was used to profile the T cell receptor repertoires of patients with drug-induced severe cutaneous adverse reactions. RNA was isolated from either blister cells of skin lesions or peripheral blood mononuclear cells. Results and caveats for the whole study, not just this receptor: CBZ-SJS/TEN patients showed strongly increased TRBV12-4 usage, with averages of about 32% in blister cells and around 5% in PBMC. Although undetectable or scarce in tolerant-control and healthy-donor PBMC, a public TCRbeta CDR3 was found in all seven CBZ-SJS/TEN blister samples, at a mean of roughly 13%. Whether the public TCR generalizes to SJS/TEN caused by other drugs was noted by the authors as still needing further study.

The origin of this receptor is a human donor with Stevens-Johnson syndrome, a severe cutaneous drug reaction. The V and J segments used are TRBV27 and TRBJ2-7; as DNA is missing, the TRBD2 call by TCRdb cannot be tested. The specimen was PBMCs. CDR3 region: CASSSGEGVAGGHPYEQYF.